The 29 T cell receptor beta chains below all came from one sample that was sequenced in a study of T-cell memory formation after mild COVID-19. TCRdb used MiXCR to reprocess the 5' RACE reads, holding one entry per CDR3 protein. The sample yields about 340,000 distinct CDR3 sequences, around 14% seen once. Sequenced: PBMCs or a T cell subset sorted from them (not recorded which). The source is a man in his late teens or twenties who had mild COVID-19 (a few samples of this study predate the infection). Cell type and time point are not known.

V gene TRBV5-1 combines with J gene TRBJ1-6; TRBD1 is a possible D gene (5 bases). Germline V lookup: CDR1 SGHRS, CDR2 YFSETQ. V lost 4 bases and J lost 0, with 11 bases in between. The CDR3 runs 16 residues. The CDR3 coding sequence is TGCGCCAGCAGCCGACAGATTAGCTCCTATAATTCACCCCTCCACTTT. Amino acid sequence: CASSRQISSYNSPLHF.

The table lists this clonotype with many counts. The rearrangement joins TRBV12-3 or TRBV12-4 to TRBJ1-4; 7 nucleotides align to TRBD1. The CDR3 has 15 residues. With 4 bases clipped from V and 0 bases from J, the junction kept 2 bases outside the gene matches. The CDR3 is CASSSQGATNEKLFF. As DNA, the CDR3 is TGTGCCAGCAGTTCGCAGGGGGCAACTAATGAAAAACTGTTTTTT.

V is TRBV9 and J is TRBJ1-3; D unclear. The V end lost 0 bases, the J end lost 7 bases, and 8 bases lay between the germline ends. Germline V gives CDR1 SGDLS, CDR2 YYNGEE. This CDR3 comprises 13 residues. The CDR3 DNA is TGTGCCAGCAGCGTAGGAACCGGCAACACCATATATTTT. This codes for CASSVGTGNTIYF.

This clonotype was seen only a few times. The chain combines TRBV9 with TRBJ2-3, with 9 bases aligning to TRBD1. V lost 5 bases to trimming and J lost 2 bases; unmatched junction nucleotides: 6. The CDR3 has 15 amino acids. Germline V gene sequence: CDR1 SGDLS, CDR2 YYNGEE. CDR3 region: CASRPGQGATDTQYF. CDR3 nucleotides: TGTGCCAGCAGGCCGGGACAGGGAGCCACAGATACGCAGTATTTT.

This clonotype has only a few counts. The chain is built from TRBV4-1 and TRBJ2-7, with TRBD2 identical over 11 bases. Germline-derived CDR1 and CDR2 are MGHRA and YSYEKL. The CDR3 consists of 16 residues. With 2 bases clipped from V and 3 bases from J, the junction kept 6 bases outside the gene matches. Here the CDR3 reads CASSQFSGGAGYEQYF. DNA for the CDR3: TGCGCCAGCAGCCAATTTAGCGGGGGGGCCGGCTACGAGCAGTACTTC.

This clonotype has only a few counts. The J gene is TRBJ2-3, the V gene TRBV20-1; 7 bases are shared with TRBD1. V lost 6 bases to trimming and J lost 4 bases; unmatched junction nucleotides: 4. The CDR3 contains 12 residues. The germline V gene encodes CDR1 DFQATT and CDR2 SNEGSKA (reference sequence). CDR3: CSAEGGADTQYF. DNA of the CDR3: TGCAGTGCAGAAGGGGGCGCAGATACGCAGTATTTT.

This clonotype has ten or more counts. The CDR3 reads CASNNGTSGGEQFF. CDR3 DNA: TGCGCCAGCAACAATGGGACTAGCGGGGGTGAGCAGTTCTTC. The rearrangement links TRBV5-1 to TRBJ2-1; 14 bases match TRBD2. CDR3 length equals 14 residues. CDR1 is SGHRS and CDR2 is YFSETQ in the germline V gene. V was pared by 6 bases and J by 9 bases, with 5 bases of the junction left unmatched.

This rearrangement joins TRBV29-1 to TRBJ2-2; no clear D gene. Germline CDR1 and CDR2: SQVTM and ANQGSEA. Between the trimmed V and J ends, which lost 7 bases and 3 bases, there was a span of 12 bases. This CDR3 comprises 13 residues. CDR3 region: CSALRPYTGELFF. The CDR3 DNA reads TGCAGCGCCTTGAGACCCTACACCGGGGAGCTGTTTTTT.

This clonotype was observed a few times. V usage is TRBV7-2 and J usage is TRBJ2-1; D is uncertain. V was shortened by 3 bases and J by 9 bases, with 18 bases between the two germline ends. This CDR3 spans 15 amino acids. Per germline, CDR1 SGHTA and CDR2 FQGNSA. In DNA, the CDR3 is TGTGCCAGCAGCTTCGACGCAGGTTTGGTTTCTGAGCAGTTCTTC. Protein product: CASSFDAGLVSEQFF.

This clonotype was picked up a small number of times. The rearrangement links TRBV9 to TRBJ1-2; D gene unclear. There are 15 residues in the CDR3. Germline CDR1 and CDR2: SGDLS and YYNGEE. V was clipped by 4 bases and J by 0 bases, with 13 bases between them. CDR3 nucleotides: TGTGCCAGCAGCCCCGACATGGACCCTAACTATGGCTACACCTTC. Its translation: CASSPDMDPNYGYTF.

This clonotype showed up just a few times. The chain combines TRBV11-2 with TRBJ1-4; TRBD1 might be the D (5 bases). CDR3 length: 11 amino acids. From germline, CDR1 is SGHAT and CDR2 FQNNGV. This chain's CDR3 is CVTEFNEKLFF. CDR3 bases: TGTGTGACAGAATTTAATGAAAAACTGTTTTTT.

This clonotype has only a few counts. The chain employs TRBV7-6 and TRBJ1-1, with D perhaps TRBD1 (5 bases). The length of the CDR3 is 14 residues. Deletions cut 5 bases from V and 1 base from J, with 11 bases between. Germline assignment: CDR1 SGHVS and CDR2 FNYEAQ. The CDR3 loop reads CASSRGVGNTEAFF. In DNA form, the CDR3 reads TGTGCCAGCAGCCGGGGGGTGGGGAACACTGAAGCTTTCTTT.

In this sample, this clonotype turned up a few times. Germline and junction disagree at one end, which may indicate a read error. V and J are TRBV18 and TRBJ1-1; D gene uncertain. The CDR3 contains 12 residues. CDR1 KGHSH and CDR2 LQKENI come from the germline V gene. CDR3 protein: CASSPASGRSLF. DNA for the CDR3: TGTGCCAGCTCACCGGCCTCCGGCAGAAGCCTCTTT.

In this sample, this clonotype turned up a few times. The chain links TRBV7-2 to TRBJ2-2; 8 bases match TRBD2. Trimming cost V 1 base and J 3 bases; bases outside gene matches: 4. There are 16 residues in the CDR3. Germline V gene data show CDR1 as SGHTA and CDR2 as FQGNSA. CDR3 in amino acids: CASSLDSGGDTGELFF. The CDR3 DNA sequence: TGTGCCAGCAGCTTAGATTCCGGGGGGGACACCGGGGAGCTGTTTTTT.

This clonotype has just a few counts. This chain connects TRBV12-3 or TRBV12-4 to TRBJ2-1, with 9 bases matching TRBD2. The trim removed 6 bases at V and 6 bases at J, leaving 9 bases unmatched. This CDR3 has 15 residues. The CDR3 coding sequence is TGTGCCAGCAGCCCGCTAGCGGGGCTTACCAATGAGCAGTTCTTC. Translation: CASSPLAGLTNEQFF.

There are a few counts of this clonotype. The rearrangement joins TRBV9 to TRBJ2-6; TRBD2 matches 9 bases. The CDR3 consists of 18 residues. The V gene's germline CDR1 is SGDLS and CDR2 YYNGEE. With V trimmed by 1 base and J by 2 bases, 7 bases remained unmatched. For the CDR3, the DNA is TGTGCCAGCAGCGTATATTCTAGCGGGGCGGCTGGGGCCAACGTCCTGACTTTC. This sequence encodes CASSVYSSGAAGANVLTF.

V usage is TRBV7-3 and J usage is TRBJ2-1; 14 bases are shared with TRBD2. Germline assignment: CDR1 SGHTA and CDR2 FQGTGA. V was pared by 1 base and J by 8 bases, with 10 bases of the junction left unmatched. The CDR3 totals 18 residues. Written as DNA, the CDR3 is TGTGCCAGCAGCTTAAGGGGACTAGCGGGGGCTGGTGGCGATGAGCAGTTCTTC. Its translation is CASSLRGLAGAGGDEQFF.

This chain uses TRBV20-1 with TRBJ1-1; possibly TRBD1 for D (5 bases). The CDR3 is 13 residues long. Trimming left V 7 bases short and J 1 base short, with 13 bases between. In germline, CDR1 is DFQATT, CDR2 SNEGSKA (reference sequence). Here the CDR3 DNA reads TGCAGTGGGCAAAGGGGCCGGAACACTGAAGCTTTCTTT. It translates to CSGQRGRNTEAFF.

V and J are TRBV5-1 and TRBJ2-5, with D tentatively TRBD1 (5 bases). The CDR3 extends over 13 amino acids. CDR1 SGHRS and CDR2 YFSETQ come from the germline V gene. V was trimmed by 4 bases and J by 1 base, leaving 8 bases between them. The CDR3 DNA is TGCGCCAGCAGCCGACAGCTCCAAGAGACCCAGTACTTC. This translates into CASSRQLQETQYF.

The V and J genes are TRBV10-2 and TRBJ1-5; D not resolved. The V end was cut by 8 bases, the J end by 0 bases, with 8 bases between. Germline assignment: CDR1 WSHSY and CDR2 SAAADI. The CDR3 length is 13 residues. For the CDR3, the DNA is TGCGCCAGCTTGGGAGATAGCAATCAGCCCCAGCATTTT. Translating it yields CASLGDSNQPQHF.

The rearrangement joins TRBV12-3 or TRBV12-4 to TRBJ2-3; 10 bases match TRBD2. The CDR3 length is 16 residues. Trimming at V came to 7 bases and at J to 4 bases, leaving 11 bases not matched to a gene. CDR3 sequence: CASTQSGGAFPDTQYF. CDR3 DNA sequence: TGTGCCAGCACTCAAAGCGGGGGGGCCTTCCCAGATACGCAGTATTTT.

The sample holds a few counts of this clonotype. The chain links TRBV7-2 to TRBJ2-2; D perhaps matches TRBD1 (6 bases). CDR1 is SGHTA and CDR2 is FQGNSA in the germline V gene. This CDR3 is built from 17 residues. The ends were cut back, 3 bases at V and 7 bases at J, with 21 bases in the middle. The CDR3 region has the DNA TGTGCCAGCAGCTTCCGACGAGAAACAGGGTGGAGCGGGGAGCTGTTTTTT. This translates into CASSFRRETGWSGELFF.

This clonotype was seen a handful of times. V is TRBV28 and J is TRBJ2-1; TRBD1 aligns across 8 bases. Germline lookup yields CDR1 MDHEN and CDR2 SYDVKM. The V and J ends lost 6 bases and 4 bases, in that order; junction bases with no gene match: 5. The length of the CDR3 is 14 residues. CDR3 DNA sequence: TGTGCCAGCAGGACAGGGGATCCGTACAATGAGCAGTTCTTC. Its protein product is CASRTGDPYNEQFF. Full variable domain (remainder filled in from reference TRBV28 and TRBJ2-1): DVKVTQSSRYLVKRTGEKVFLECVQDMDHENMFWYRQDPGLGLRLIYFSYDVKMKEKGDIPEGYSVSREKKERFSLILESASTNQTSMYLCASRTGDPYNEQFFGPGTRLTVL.

In DNA, the CDR3 is TGTGCCAGCAGCATAATTAGGGCTTTCTTT. Its protein is CASSIIRAFF. The V call is TRBV7-9, the J call TRBJ1-1, with D hard to call. CDR1 is SEHNR and CDR2 is FQNEAQ in the germline V gene (reference sequence). V was pared by 5 bases and J by 11 bases, with 9 bases between. This CDR3 contains 10 residues.

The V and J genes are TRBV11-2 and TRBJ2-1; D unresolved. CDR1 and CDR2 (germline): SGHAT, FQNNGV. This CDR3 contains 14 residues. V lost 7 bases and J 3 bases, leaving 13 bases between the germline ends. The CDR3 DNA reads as TGTGCCAGCACCACAGACGACGTCTACAATGAGCAGTTCTTC. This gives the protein CASTTDDVYNEQFF. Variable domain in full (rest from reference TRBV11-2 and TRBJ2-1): EAGVAQSPRYKIIEKRQSVAFWCNPISGHATLYWYQQILGQGPKLLIQFQNNGVVDDSQLPKDRFSAERLKGVDSTLKIQPAKLEDSAVYLCASTTDDVYNEQFFGPGTRLTVL.

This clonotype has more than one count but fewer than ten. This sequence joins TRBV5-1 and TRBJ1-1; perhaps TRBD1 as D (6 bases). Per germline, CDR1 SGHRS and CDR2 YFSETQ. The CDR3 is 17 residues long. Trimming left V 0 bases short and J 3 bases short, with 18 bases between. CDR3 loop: CASSLVRGGRGDTEAFF. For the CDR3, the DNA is TGCGCCAGCAGCTTGGTACGTGGGGGGCGCGGAGACACTGAAGCTTTCTTT.

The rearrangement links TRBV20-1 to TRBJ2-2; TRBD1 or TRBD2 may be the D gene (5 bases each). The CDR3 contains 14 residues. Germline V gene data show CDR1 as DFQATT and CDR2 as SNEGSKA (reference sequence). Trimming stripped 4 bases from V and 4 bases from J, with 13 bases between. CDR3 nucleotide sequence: TGCAGTGCTATCAAATCAGGGACCACCGGGGAGCTGTTTTTT. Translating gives CSAIKSGTTGELFF.

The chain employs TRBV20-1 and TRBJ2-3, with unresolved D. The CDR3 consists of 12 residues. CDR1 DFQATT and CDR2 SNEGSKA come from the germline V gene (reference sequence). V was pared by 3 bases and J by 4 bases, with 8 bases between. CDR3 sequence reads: CSARDGPDTQYF. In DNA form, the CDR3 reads TGCAGTGCTAGGGATGGGCCAGATACGCAGTATTTT.

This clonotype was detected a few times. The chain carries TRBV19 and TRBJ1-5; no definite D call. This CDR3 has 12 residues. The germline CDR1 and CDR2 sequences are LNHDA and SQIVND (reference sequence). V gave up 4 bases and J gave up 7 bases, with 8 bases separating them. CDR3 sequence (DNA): TGTGCCAGTAGTAGGGGATTCCAGCCCCAGCATTTT. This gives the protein CASSRGFQPQHF.